This is a list of T cell receptor beta chains from one sample in a study of vaccination and CD4 T cells after COVID-19. In TCRdb, the PCR reads were re-called with MiXCR into one record per CDR3 protein. Of nearly 20,000 distinct CDR3 sequences listed, under 60% are singletons. Their cognate antigens are unknown. The sequences come from CD4+ T cells from blood, cultured in vitro, collected after SARS-CoV-2 vaccination. These receptors were collected from a human donor who had recovered from COVID-19. Both conserved end residues are part of each CDR3. Each record gives: D gene, J gene, clone size, V gene, CDR3 protein, CDR3 DNA. A D gene is named only where the DNA matches it firmly. A row's size may be missing; if present it is once, few, many or a size class.

>.|TRBJ2-1|.|TRBV28
CASVARSYNEQFF
TGTGCCAGCGTTGCGCGATCCTACAATGAGCAGTTCTTC
>.|TRBJ1-2|.|TRBV15
CATSNGQQNYGYTF
TGTGCCACCAGCAACGGACAGCAAAACTATGGCTACACCTTC
>TRBD1|TRBJ2-1|.|TRBV15
CATSRDGGQGASSYNEQFF
TGTGCCACCAGCAGAGATGGGGGACAGGGGGCAAGTTCGTACAATGAGCAGTTCTTC
>.|TRBJ1-2|.|TRBV28
CASSRRDMAYGYTF
TGTGCCAGCAGTCGACGGGACATGGCATATGGCTACACCTTC
>.|TRBJ1-6|.|TRBV20-1
CSARDPGRTDTLHF
TGCAGTGCTAGAGATCCGGGCAGAACGGACACCCTCCACTTT
>.|TRBJ2-2|.|TRBV5-1
CASSLQGSTGELFF
TGCGCCAGCAGCTTACAGGGATCGACCGGGGAGCTGTTTTTT
>.|TRBJ2-7|.|TRBV20-1
CSARIAGQGVDEQYF
TGCAGTGCTAGAATAGCGGGACAGGGTGTCGACGAGCAGTACTTC
>.|TRBJ1-5|.|TRBV10-3
CATRRGDNNQPQHF
TGTGCCACCCGCAGGGGAGACAACAATCAGCCCCAGCATTTT
>.|TRBJ1-2|few|TRBV2
CASSEALTGNPGYTF
TGTGCCAGCAGTGAAGCCCTAACAGGGAACCCTGGCTACACCTTC
>TRBD1|TRBJ2-7|few|TRBV2
CASGGQGPYEQYF
TGTGCCAGCGGGGGACAGGGACCCTACGAGCAGTACTTC
>.|TRBJ2-5|once|TRBV7-9
CASSPRSQETQYF
TGTGCCAGCAGCCCGCGGTCTCAAGAGACCCAGTACTTC
>.|TRBJ2-5|.|TRBV6-2/TRBV6-3
CASSSGETQYF
TGTGCCAGCAGTTCGGGAGAGACCCAGTACTTC
>.|TRBJ2-1|.|TRBV20-1
CSASDSYNEQFF
TGCAGTGCTAGTGACAGCTACAATGAGCAGTTCTTC
>.|TRBJ1-1|.|TRBV20-1
CSAKLGPGNTEAFF
TGCAGTGCTAAACTGGGGCCAGGGAACACTGAAGCTTTCTTT
>TRBD1|TRBJ2-5|.|TRBV10-3
CAIGQEETQYF
TGTGCCATCGGACAGGAAGAGACCCAGTACTTC
>.|TRBJ1-2|.|TRBV7-2
CASTQKVQGNYGYTF
TGTGCCAGCACCCAAAAGGTGCAGGGGAACTATGGCTACACCTTC
>TRBD1|TRBJ2-5|few|TRBV20-1
CSAHDRGETQYF
TGCAGTGCTCACGACAGGGGGGAGACCCAGTACTTC
>.|TRBJ1-5|.|TRBV19
CATKKGGLNQPRHF
TGTGCCACTAAGAAAGGGGGACTAAATCAGCCCCGGCATTTT
>.|TRBJ2-7|.|TRBV12-3/TRBV12-4
CASRLTGTYEQYF
TGTGCCAGCAGGTTAACAGGGACCTACGAGCAGTACTTC
>TRBD2|TRBJ2-2|.|TRBV12-3/TRBV12-4
CASSFGGVPGELFF
TGTGCCAGCAGTTTTGGGGGGGTCCCCGGGGAGCTGTTTTTT
>TRBD1|TRBJ1-1|once|TRBV12-3/TRBV12-4
CASSDRGRAEAFF
TGTGCCAGCAGTGACAGGGGGCGGGCTGAAGCTTTCTTT
>.|TRBJ1-6|.|TRBV6-1
CASSENNSPLHF
TGTGCCAGCAGTGAAAATAATTCACCCCTCCACTTT
>.|TRBJ1-6|.|TRBV7-2
CASSLAGVGGSPLHF
TGTGCCAGCAGCTTAGCAGGGGTGGGTGGTTCACCCCTCCACTTT
>.|TRBJ1-1|.|TRBV11-3
CASSFFGNPTRNTEAFF
TGTGCCAGCAGCTTTTTCGGGAACCCGACGCGGAACACTGAAGCTTTCTTT
>.|TRBJ2-5|.|TRBV5-4
CASSQPGHQETQYF
TGTGCCAGCAGCCAACCGGGACACCAAGAGACCCAGTACTTC
>.|TRBJ1-1|few|TRBV7-3
CASSPSTGVGTEAFF
TGTGCCAGCAGCCCGTCGACAGGAGTAGGGACTGAAGCTTTCTTT
>.|TRBJ1-1|.|TRBV6-5
CASSFPRRLTEAFF
TGTGCCAGCAGTTTCCCCCGGAGGCTCACTGAAGCTTTCTTT
>TRBD1|TRBJ2-7|.|TRBV19
CASSVRDRGHEQYF
TGTGCCAGTAGTGTCCGGGACAGGGGACACGAGCAGTACTTC